The present entry profiles one T cell receptor (beta chain) with its context. V was shortened by 1 base and J by 4 bases, with 5 bases between the two germline ends. From germline, CDR1 is MGHRA and CDR2 YSYEKL. The length of the CDR3 is 13 residues. Authors' analysis steps: By means of reference gene primer amplification, nucleated cell counts were estimated. Measured with immunoSEQ multiplex PCR; TCRdb has only the in-frame clones, and not every one. D and trimming come from the DNA, and the V and J calls and clone size come from that table. The repertoire includes some 270,000 clones, roughly 89% of them detected once, and less than 2% sits in the top ten. This entry is derived from a study of blood T cell repertoires in COVID-19. Study-level background: The cDNA or gDNA used as material had been derived from T cells, B-cell-depleted T cells, or PBMCs.

This receptor was identified in a woman aged 40 to 55 who had recovered from COVID-19. Source material: peripheral blood. V gene TRBV4-1 combines with J gene TRBJ1-5; D unclear. The CDR3, as DNA: TGCGCCAGCAGCCAAGCGGGGAATCAGCCCCAGCATTTT. Its translation is CASSQAGNQPQHF.